The 19 T cell receptor beta chains below were found in one sample sequenced in a study of T-cell memory formation after mild COVID-19. Via MiXCR, TCRdb re-called the 5' RACE reads, giving one row per CDR3 protein. The data hold roughly 130,000 distinct CDR3 sequences, with roughly 6% observed a single time. The sequenced sample consisted of PBMCs or a T cell subset sorted from them (not recorded which). The receptors shown here come from an adult woman who had mild COVID-19 (a few samples of this study predate the infection). Cell type and time point are not known.

The sample holds many counts of this clonotype. The chain joins TRBV4-1 to TRBJ2-4; D possibly matches TRBD1 or TRBD2 (5 bases each). The CDR3 sequence is 14 residues long. V was clipped by 0 bases and J by 9 bases, with 12 bases between them. Per the germline V gene, CDR1 is MGHRA and CDR2 is YSYEKL. The CDR3 is CASSQESTGGIQYF. CDR3 bases: TGCGCCAGCAGCCAAGAGTCCACTGGGGGCATTCAGTACTTC.

The chain uses TRBV5-1 and TRBJ2-5, with 7 bases lining up with TRBD2. CDR1 and CDR2 (germline): SGHRS, YFSETQ. This CDR3 is 15 amino acids long. Losses at the gene ends were 4 bases for V and 1 base for J; bases not matched to a gene: 7. CDR3 in DNA: TGCGCCAGCAGCCCCGCCGGGAGGACCCAAGAGACCCAGTACTTC. Its protein product is CASSPAGRTQETQYF. Complete variable domain (other parts from reference TRBV5-1 and TRBJ2-5): KAGVTQTPRYLIKTRGQQVTLSCSPISGHRSVSWYQQTPGQGLQFLFEYFSETQRNKGNFPGRFSGRQFSNSRSEMNVSTLELGDSALYLCASSPAGRTQETQYFGPGTRLLVL.

This clonotype has ten or more counts. This chain links TRBV27 with TRBJ2-7, with D tentatively TRBD2 (5 bases). V lost 3 bases to trimming and J lost 2 bases, with 8 bases between them. The CDR3 consists of 13 residues. Germline V CDR1 and CDR2: MNHEY, SMNVEV (reference sequence). CDR3 DNA: TGTGCCAGCAGTTTTTCCGGGGCCTACGAGCAGTACTTC. Residues: CASSFSGAYEQYF.

V gene TRBV5-1 combines with J gene TRBJ2-1, with 11 bases fitting TRBD1. The CDR3 sequence is 14 residues long. Germline CDR1 reads SGHRS; CDR2 reads YFSETQ. V was clipped by 3 bases and J by 7 bases; unmatched bases: 3. The CDR3 DNA sequence: TGCGCCAGCAGCTCGGACAGGGGGCAGAATGAGCAGTTCTTC. Protein product: CASSSDRGQNEQFF.

This clonotype was recorded a few times. The rearrangement links TRBV20-1 to TRBJ2-7; D may be TRBD1 (6 bases). This CDR3 is built from 14 residues. The ends were cut back, 2 bases at V and 2 bases at J, with 13 bases in the middle. Germline V lookup: CDR1 DFQATT, CDR2 SNEGSKA (reference sequence). CDR3: CSARKGDTTYEQYF. Written as DNA, the CDR3 is TGCAGTGCTAGAAAGGGGGACACGACCTACGAGCAGTACTTC.

This clonotype was recorded many times. This rearrangement joins TRBV5-1 to TRBJ2-4; the D gene could be TRBD1 or TRBD2 (6 bases each). The germline gives CDR1 SGHRS, CDR2 YFSETQ. This CDR3 comprises 15 residues. Trimming stripped 4 bases from V and 0 bases from J, with 11 bases between. The CDR3 loop reads CASSLGGLAKNIQYF. The DNA of the CDR3 is TGCGCCAGCAGCCTAGGGGGGCTAGCCAAAAACATTCAGTACTTC.

The V gene is TRBV6-6, the J gene TRBJ1-1, with D possibly matching TRBD1 (5 bases). The CDR3 runs 14 residues. The V gene lost 6 bases and the J gene lost 0 bases, with 11 bases spanning the gap. Germline-derived CDR1 and CDR2 are MNHNY and SVGAGI (reference sequence). CDR3 loop: CASRYGTVNTEAFF. Written as DNA, the CDR3 is TGTGCCAGCAGGTACGGGACGGTGAACACTGAAGCTTTCTTT.

This clonotype has ten or more counts. The chain has TRBV12-3 or TRBV12-4 and TRBJ1-6; 11 nucleotides line up with TRBD1. The V and J ends lost 6 bases and 9 bases, in that order; junction bases with no gene match: 13. This CDR3 is built from 17 residues. The CDR3 DNA reads as TGTGCCAGCAGCCCGGGACAGGGGGACCTATTGGGTTCACCCCTCCACTTT. It codes for CASSPGQGDLLGSPLHF.

There are a few counts of this clonotype. The chain uses TRBV7-2 and TRBJ2-6; D gene uncertain. Germline V gives CDR1 SGHTA, CDR2 FQGNSA. The CDR3 totals 15 residues. The germline V and J ends were trimmed by 1 base and 2 bases, with 6 bases remaining between them. CDR3 bases: TGTGCCAGCAGCTTAGTGGGGACTGGGGCCAACGTCCTGACTTTC. The encoded protein is CASSLVGTGANVLTF.

This chain connects TRBV7-2 to TRBJ1-1, with D possibly being TRBD1 (5 bases). The V and J ends lost 2 bases and 3 bases respectively, with 10 bases between them. Germline values: CDR1 SGHTA, CDR2 FQGNSA. CDR3 length equals 14 residues. CDR3 region: CASSLRQHHTEAFF. The CDR3, as DNA: TGTGCCAGCAGCTTAAGACAGCACCACACTGAAGCTTTCTTT.

A few counts support this clonotype. This chain joins TRBV5-1 and TRBJ2-1, with 12 bases that match TRBD2. V was clipped by 4 bases and J by 3 bases; unmatched bases: 2. CDR1 is SGHRS, CDR2 YFSETQ, per germline. The CDR3 contains 15 residues. CDR3 residues: CASSAGLAGYNEQFF. CDR3 bases: TGCGCCAGCAGCGCGGGACTAGCGGGCTACAATGAGCAGTTCTTC.

This clonotype was found many times. This chain connects TRBV3-1 to TRBJ2-3; TRBD1 aligns across 8 bases. The germline V gene encodes CDR1 LGHDT and CDR2 YNNKEL (reference sequence). The CDR3 has 14 residues. J was trimmed by 6 bases and V by 4 bases; bases with no gene match: 6. CDR3 sequence reads: CASSRRTGIDTQYF. CDR3 sequence (DNA): TGTGCCAGCAGCCGGAGGACAGGGATTGATACGCAGTATTTT.

This clonotype was recorded many times. V gene TRBV20-1 combines with J gene TRBJ2-1, with D possibly matching TRBD2 (6 bases). Deletions cut 0 bases from V and 4 bases from J, with 13 bases between. The length of the CDR3 is 15 residues. The germline V gene encodes CDR1 DFQATT and CDR2 SNEGSKA (reference sequence). CDR3: CSARDPNRGYNEQFF. The DNA for the CDR3 is TGCAGTGCTAGAGATCCAAATCGGGGGTACAATGAGCAGTTCTTC.

As for this clonotype: A single base separates this from a much larger clone, so it may be a read error. This chain connects TRBV10-3 to TRBJ2-7; either TRBD1 or TRBD2 may fit D (6 bases each). This CDR3 has 15 amino acids. In germline, CDR1 is ENHRY, CDR2 SYGVKD. CDR3 nucleotides: TGTGCCAGAATCAGGGGCGGAGGGGTAGCCTACGAGCAGAACTTC. This translates into CARIRGGGVAYEQNF.

At least ten counts were recorded for this clonotype. V and J are TRBV7-2 and TRBJ1-2; D may be TRBD1 (5 bases). V was shortened by 5 bases and J by 3 bases, with 22 bases between the two germline ends. CDR1 is SGHTA and CDR2 is FQGNSA in the germline V gene. The CDR3 contains 17 residues. CDR3 region: CASSPVEFGGWDYGYTF. The CDR3, as DNA: TGTGCCAGCAGCCCCGTTGAATTCGGGGGGTGGGACTATGGCTACACCTTC.

This clonotype was seen ten or more times. V is TRBV5-5 and J is TRBJ1-1; D might be TRBD1 (5 bases). The CDR3 sequence is 13 residues long. The ends were cut back, 0 bases at V and 6 bases at J, with 9 bases in the middle. Germline V gene lookup returns CDR1 SGHKS and CDR2 YYEKEE (reference sequence). In nucleotides, the CDR3 is TGTGCCAGCAGCTTGGGCAGGGATCCTGAAGCTTTCTTT. This sequence encodes CASSLGRDPEAFF.

The chain carries TRBV30 and TRBJ1-2; a weak D match, TRBD1 (6 bases). Germline loops: CDR1 GTSNPN, CDR2 SVGIG (reference sequence). The V end lost 0 bases, the J end lost 8 bases, and 10 bases lay between the germline ends. There are 12 residues in the CDR3. CDR3 protein: CAWSVGAEGYTF. The CDR3 nucleotides read TGTGCCTGGAGTGTGGGGGCGGAAGGCTACACCTTC.

This clonotype has more than one count but fewer than ten. CDR3 in amino acids: CASSALFKEKLFF. CDR3 in DNA: TGTGCCAGCAGCGCCCTTTTTAAGGAAAAACTGTTTTTT. The V call is TRBV7-2, the J call TRBJ1-4; D not certain. The germline CDR1 and CDR2 sequences are SGHTA and FQGNSA. Trimming cost V 5 bases and J 8 bases, with 12 bases left between them. The CDR3 length is 13 residues.

A few counts support this clonotype. CDR3 nucleotides: TGTGCCACCAGTGAGCCCGACACTGATGAGCAGTTCTTC. This encodes CATSEPDTDEQFF. This chain links TRBV24-1 with TRBJ2-1; D is uncertain. V lost 4 bases to trimming and J lost 8 bases, with 11 bases between them. The V gene's germline CDR1 is KGHDR and CDR2 SFDVKD. This CDR3 has 13 residues.